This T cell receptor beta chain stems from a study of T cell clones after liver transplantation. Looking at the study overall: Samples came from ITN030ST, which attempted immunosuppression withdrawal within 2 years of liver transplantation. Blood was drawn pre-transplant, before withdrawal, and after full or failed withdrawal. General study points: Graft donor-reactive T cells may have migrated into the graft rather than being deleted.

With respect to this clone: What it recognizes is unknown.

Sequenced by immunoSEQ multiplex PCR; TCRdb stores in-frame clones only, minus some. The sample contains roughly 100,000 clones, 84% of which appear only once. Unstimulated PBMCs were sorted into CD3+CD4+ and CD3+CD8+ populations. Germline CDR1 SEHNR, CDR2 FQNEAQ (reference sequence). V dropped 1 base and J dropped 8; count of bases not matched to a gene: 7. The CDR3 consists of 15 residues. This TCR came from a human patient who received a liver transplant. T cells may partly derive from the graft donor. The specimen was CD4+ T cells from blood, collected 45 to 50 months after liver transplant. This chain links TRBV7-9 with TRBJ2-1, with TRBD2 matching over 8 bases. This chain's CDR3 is CASSLVSGRKDEQFF. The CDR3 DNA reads TGTGCCAGCAGCTTAGTCAGCGGGAGAAAGGATGAGCAGTTCTTC.